This note documents a single T cell receptor (beta chain) sequence. The target antigen is unknown. The sample contains more than one DNA sequence encoding this CDR3. Trimming shortened V by 2 bases and J by 0 bases, and 9 bases separated the two germline ends. The germline V gene has CDR1 SGHRS and CDR2 YFSETQ. The CDR3 extends over 14 amino acids. The data derive from a study of shared clonotypes between healthy human individuals. TCRdb's table, derived via immunoSEQ multiplex PCR, lists solely in-frame clones and lacks some. The profile shows approximately 2.5 million clones, 93% of them singletons. Recent vaccinations or acute infections were absent in the healthy HIV-negative adult donors. Overall study findings and caveats: Across subsets, estimated richness was generally greater for naive than for memory populations.

This TCR was sampled from a man aged 18 to 35 in good health. Some clones in this sample may be carry-over from other donors' samples. The specimen was naive CD4+ T cells from PBMCs. Subset defined: CD45RA+ positively selected. This chain links TRBV5-1 with TRBJ2-7, with a weak D call TRBD1 (6 bases). The CDR3 bases are TGCGCCAGCAGCTTCAGGGGAAACTCCTACGAGCAGTACTTC. Translated: CASSFRGNSYEQYF.